These 18 T cell receptor beta chains originate from one sample sequenced in a study of OX40 agonist ivuxolimab in advanced cancers. Assay: immunoSEQ multiplex PCR; the TCRdb copy retains only in-frame clones and omits some. The sample has about 70,000 clones, 65% to 90% seen once. The source material was CD4+ or CD8+ T cells sorted from blood, sampled in a trial of the OX40 agonist ivuxolimab. These receptors were obtained from an adult with an advanced solid tumor such as melanoma, head and neck, liver or kidney cancer.

The chain joins TRBV7-9 to TRBJ1-2; D is undetermined. V was shortened by 2 bases and J by 0 bases, with 7 bases between the two germline ends. The V gene's germline CDR1 is SEHNR and CDR2 FQNEAQ (reference sequence). The CDR3 has 14 residues. For the CDR3, the DNA is TGTGCCAGCAGCTTATCTGGGGCTAACTATGGCTACACCTTC. Residues: CASSLSGANYGYTF.

The rearrangement joins TRBV29-1 to TRBJ2-7; D might be TRBD1 (5 bases). The CDR3 has 11 amino acids. Trimming shortened V by 4 bases and J by 5 bases, and 9 bases separated the two germline ends. Germline lookup yields CDR1 SQVTM and CDR2 ANQGSEA. CDR3 sequence: CSVGFRDEQYF. The CDR3, as DNA: TGCAGCGTTGGATTCAGGGACGAGCAGTACTTC.

The gene calls are TRBV21-1 and TRBJ1-6. TRBV21-1 constitutes a pseudogene. The CDR3 extends over 17 amino acids. The CDR3 DNA is TGTGCCAGCAGCAAAAGTCCCATGGACGGCCTATGGTCACCCCTCCACTTT. Translating gives CASSKSPMDGLWSPLHF.

The V and J genes are TRBV5-1 and TRBJ1-3; D is unclear. The length of the CDR3 is 16 residues. The germline V and J ends were trimmed by 4 bases and 1 base, with 15 bases remaining between them. Looked up from germline, CDR1 is SGHRS and CDR2 is YFSETQ. The CDR3 DNA follows: TGCGCCAGCAGCACTGACTTAATCGGGTCTGGAAACACCATATATTTT. It codes for CASSTDLIGSGNTIYF.

The table lists this clone with a few counts. The J gene is TRBJ2-5, the V gene TRBV5-4; 8 bases match TRBD2. With 2 bases clipped from V and 1 base from J, the junction kept 1 base outside the gene matches. The CDR3 has 14 residues. Per the germline V gene, CDR1 is SGHNT and CDR2 is YYREEE (reference sequence). CDR3 sequence reads: CASSFTSGQETQYF. As DNA, the CDR3 is TGTGCCAGCAGCTTTACTAGCGGCCAAGAGACCCAGTACTTC.

This clone was detected once. The chain couples TRBV19 to TRBJ1-2, with a tentative D call TRBD1 (6 bases). The CDR3 spans 15 residues. CDR1 and CDR2 (germline): LNHDA, SQIVND (reference sequence). The V gene lost 4 bases and the J gene lost 5 bases, with 17 bases spanning the gap. In nucleotides, the CDR3 is TGTGCCAGTAGTACGACAGGCGTACTAAGGTATGGCTACACCTTC. Its protein is CASSTTGVLRYGYTF.

The chain combines TRBV5-1 with TRBJ1-1; D uncertain. Germline V lookup: CDR1 SGHRS, CDR2 YFSETQ. This CDR3 comprises 14 residues. The V gene lost 4 bases and the J gene lost 2 bases, with 12 bases spanning the gap. CDR3 DNA sequence: TGCGCCAGCAGCCCTGAAGAATACAACACTGAAGCTTTCTTT. Translated, it gives CASSPEEYNTEAFF. The full variable domain, its missing parts supplied by reference TRBV5-1 and TRBJ1-1, is KAGVTQTPRYLIKTRGQQVTLSCSPISGHRSVSWYQQTPGQGLQFLFEYFSETQRNKGNFPGRFSGRQFSNSRSEMNVSTLELGDSALYLCASSPEEYNTEAFFGQGTRLTVV.

The chain is built from TRBV29-1 and TRBJ1-4; D is ambiguous. The CDR3 has 12 amino acids. V was trimmed by 7 bases and J by 8 bases, leaving 14 bases between them. Per germline, CDR1 SQVTM and CDR2 ANQGSEA. In DNA, the CDR3 is TGCAGCGCTGGTCGCCCCCGAGAAAAACTGTTTTTT. Translated: CSAGRPREKLFF.

The chain has TRBV7-2 and TRBJ2-4; tentative D call: TRBD2 (6 bases). The CDR3 totals 14 residues. CDR1 is SGHTA and CDR2 is FQGNSA in the germline V gene. Trimming removed 5 bases at V and 0 bases at J, with 8 bases between. CDR3 sequence: CASSGGLAKNIQYF. The CDR3 DNA follows: TGTGCCAGCAGCGGGGGACTAGCCAAAAACATTCAGTACTTC.

The V call is TRBV7-2, the J call TRBJ2-1; D is perhaps TRBD1 or TRBD2 (5 bases each). CDR3 length equals 17 residues. Looked up from germline, CDR1 is SGHTA and CDR2 is FQGNSA. Trimming removed 5 bases from V and 6 bases from J, with 23 bases in between. CDR3 region: CASSPRGKLRQSNEQFF. The CDR3 nucleotides read TGTGCCAGCAGCCCCCGGGGCAAGTTAAGGCAGAGCAATGAGCAGTTCTTC.

The V call is TRBV19, the J call TRBJ1-1; D might be TRBD1 (6 bases). Germline CDR1 and CDR2: LNHDA and SQIVND (reference sequence). This CDR3 region has 15 residues. V gave up 6 bases and J gave up 1 base, with 15 bases separating them. This CDR3 reads CASRTTGQRNTEAFF. CDR3 nucleotides: TGTGCCAGTAGGACGACAGGCCAGAGGAACACTGAAGCTTTCTTT.

In its sample, this clone was seen once. The chain uses TRBV6-6 and TRBJ1-5; D possibly corresponds to TRBD1 (6 bases). V lost 5 bases and J 6 bases, leaving 11 bases between the germline ends. Germline V CDR1 and CDR2: MNHNY, SVGAGI (reference sequence). The CDR3 contains 13 residues. DNA of the CDR3: TGTGCCAGCAGTACACAGGGAAGTCAGCCCCAGCATTTT. This translates into CASSTQGSQPQHF.

The V gene is TRBV7-2, the J gene TRBJ2-1, with TRBD2 matching 10 bases. Germline V lookup: CDR1 SGHTA, CDR2 FQGNSA. The CDR3 contains 18 residues. The trim removed 2 bases at V and 5 bases at J, leaving 12 bases unmatched. This CDR3 reads CASSLRNSGRPENNEQFF. CDR3 DNA sequence: TGTGCCAGCAGCTTAAGGAATAGCGGGAGGCCGGAAAACAATGAGCAGTTCTTC. Variable domain in full (rest from reference TRBV7-2 and TRBJ2-1): GAGVSQSPSNKVTEKGKDVELRCDPISGHTALYWYRQSLGQGLEFLIYFQGNSAPDKSGLPSDRFSAERTGGSVSTLTIQRTQQEDSAVYLCASSLRNSGRPENNEQFFGPGTRLTVL.

The table lists this clone with a few counts. V is TRBV7-2 and J is TRBJ2-1, with TRBD2 matching 7 bases. The germline gives CDR1 SGHTA, CDR2 FQGNSA. This CDR3 contains 15 residues. Trimming at V came to 4 bases and at J to 5 bases, leaving 8 bases not matched to a gene. The DNA for the CDR3 is TGTGCCAGCAGCTCCCAAAGCGGGAAACACAATGAGCAGTTCTTC. Translated: CASSSQSGKHNEQFF.

This chain uses TRBV5-1 with TRBJ2-7; the match to TRBD1 covers 9 bases. Per germline, CDR1 SGHRS and CDR2 YFSETQ. Germline trimming cut 4 bases from V and 7 bases from J; bases unmatched to any gene: 12. This CDR3 contains 15 residues. CDR3 loop: CASSPPGQGPREQYF. DNA for the CDR3: TGCGCCAGCAGCCCCCCGGGACAGGGCCCTAGGGAGCAGTACTTC.

This clone was found once. The rearrangement links TRBV5-5 to TRBJ1-5; D unclear. This CDR3 has 14 amino acids. Germline V gives CDR1 SGHKS, CDR2 YYEKEE (reference sequence). The V and J ends lost 4 bases and 4 bases respectively, with 12 bases between them. The CDR3 DNA reads TGTGCCAGCAGCGTCCGGGTCCTTAATCAGCCCCAGCATTTT. Translation gives CASSVRVLNQPQHF.

The DNA for the CDR3 is TGTGCCAGTAGTCCCCCGGGCAGGGGAGCAGAGACCCAGTACTTC. The encoded protein is CASSPPGRGAETQYF. The rearrangement links TRBV19 to TRBJ2-5; possibly TRBD1 for D (6 bases). With 5 bases removed from V and 4 bases from J, the gap between germline ends came to 17 bases. Germline CDR1 is LNHDA and CDR2 is SQIVND (reference sequence). The CDR3 length is 15 residues.

CDR3 coding DNA: TGTGCCAGCAGTGAATCCCTCCTAGCCAAAAACATTCAGTACTTC. Amino acids: CASSESLLAKNIQYF. V and J are TRBV2 and TRBJ2-4, with unresolved D. Per the germline V gene, CDR1 is SNHLY and CDR2 is FYNNEI. Trimming took 2 bases from V and 0 from J, leaving 8 bases between them. The CDR3 sequence is 15 residues long. Variable domain in full (rest from reference TRBV2 and TRBJ2-4): EPEVTQTPSHQVTQMGQEVILRCVPISNHLYFYWYRQILGQKVEFLVSFYNNEISEKSEIFDDQFSVERPDGSNFTLKIRSTKLEDSAMYFCASSESLLAKNIQYFGAGTRLSVL.